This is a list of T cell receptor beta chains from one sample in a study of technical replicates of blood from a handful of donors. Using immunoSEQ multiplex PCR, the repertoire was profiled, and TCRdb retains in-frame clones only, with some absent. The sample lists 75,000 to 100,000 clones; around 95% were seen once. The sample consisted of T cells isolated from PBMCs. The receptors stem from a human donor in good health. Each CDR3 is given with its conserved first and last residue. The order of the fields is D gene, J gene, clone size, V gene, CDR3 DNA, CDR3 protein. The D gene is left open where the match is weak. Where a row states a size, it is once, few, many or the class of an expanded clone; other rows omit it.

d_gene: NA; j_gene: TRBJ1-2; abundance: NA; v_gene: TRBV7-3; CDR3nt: TGTGCCAGCAGCTCCCCCACCCTGAGGGCGGGTAACTATGGCTACACCTTC; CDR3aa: CASSSPTLRAGNYGYTF
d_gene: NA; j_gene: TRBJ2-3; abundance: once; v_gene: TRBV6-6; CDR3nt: TGTGCCAGCAGTTGGTCGTCTGCCCGGGCAGATACGCAGTATTTT; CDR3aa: CASSWSSARADTQYF
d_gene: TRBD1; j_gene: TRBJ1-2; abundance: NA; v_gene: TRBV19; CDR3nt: TGTGCCAGTAGTATAGCCCGGACAGGGGAGGATGGCTACACCTTC; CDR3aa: CASSIARTGEDGYTF
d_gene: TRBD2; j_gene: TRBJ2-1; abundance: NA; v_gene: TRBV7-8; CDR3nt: TGTGCCAGCAGCTTTAAAAGAGCGGGACGCTCCTACAATGAGCAGTTCTTC; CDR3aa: CASSFKRAGRSYNEQFF
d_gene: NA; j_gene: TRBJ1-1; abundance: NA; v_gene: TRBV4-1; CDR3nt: TGCGCCAGCAGCCATCCTAGTTCGGGGAACTGGTCCGCTTTCTTT; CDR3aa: CASSHPSSGNWSAFF
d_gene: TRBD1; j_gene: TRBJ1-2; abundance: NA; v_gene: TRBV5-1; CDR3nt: TGCGCCAGCAGTTTTACAGGGGGCGCCGACACCTTC; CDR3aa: CASSFTGGADTF
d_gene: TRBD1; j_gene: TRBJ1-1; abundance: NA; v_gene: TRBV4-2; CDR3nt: TGTGCCAGCAGCTTCGACTCCGGGACAGGGGCCGTAGCTTTCTTT; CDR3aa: CASSFDSGTGAVAFF
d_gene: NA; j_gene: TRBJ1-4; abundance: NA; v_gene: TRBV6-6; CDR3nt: TGTGCCAGCAGTAACCGAGGTTCTAATGAAAAACTGTTTTTT; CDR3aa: CASSNRGSNEKLFF
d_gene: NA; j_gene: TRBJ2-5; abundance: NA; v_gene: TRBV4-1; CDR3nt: TGCGCCAGCAGCGAGGGTATGACGAGTCAAGAGACCCAGTACTTC; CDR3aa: CASSEGMTSQETQYF
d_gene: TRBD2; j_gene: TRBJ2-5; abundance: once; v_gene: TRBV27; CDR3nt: TGTGCCAGCAGACCGGGACTAGCGGGATTAGATGAGACCCAGTACTTC; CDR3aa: CASRPGLAGLDETQYF
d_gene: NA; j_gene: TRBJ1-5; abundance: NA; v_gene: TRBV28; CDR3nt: TGTGCCTCGACTAATAGCAATCAGCCCCAGCATTTT; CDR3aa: CASTNSNQPQHF
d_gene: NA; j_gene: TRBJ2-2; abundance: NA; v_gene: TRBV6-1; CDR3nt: TGTGCCAGCATCGAGGGCCCCGCGACCGGGGAGCTGTTTTTT; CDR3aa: CASIEGPATGELFF
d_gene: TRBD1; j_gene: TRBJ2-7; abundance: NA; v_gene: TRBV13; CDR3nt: TGTGCCAGCAGCCAGACTGACAGGGGTTACGAGCAGTACTTC; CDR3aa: CASSQTDRGYEQYF
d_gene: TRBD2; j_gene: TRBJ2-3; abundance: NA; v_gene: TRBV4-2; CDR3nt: TGTGCCAGCAGCGCGGGAGCCGGAGATACGCAGTATTTT; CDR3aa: CASSAGAGDTQYF
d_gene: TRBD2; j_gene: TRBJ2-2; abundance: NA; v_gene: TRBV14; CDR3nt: TGTGCCAGCAGGCGGACTAGCGGGAACACCGGGGAGCTGTTTTTT; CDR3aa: CASRRTSGNTGELFF
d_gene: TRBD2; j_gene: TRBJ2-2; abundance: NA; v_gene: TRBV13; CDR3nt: TGTGCCAGCAGCTATCCGCTAGCGGGAAACACCGGGGAGCTGTTTTTT; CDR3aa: CASSYPLAGNTGELFF
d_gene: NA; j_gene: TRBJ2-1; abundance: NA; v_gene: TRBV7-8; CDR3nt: TGTGCCAGCAGCTTAGAGTCAAGCAAGCAGTTCTTC; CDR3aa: CASSLESSKQFF
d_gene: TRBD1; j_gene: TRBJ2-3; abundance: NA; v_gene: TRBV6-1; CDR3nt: TGTGCCAGCAGTGAACCGGGACAGGGCACAGATACGCAGTATTTT; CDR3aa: CASSEPGQGTDTQYF
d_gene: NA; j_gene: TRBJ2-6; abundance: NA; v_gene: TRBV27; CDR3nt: TGTGCCAGCCTCCTTCCTGGGGCCAACGTCCTGACTTTC; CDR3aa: CASLLPGANVLTF
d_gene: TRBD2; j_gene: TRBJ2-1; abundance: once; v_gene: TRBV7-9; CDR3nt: TGTGCCAGCAGCCCGCTTAGCGGGAGTACGAATGAGCAGTTCTTC; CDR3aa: CASSPLSGSTNEQFF
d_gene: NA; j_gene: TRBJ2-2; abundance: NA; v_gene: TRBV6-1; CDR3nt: TGTGCCAGCAGACCCCCGGTGGACAGCGGGGAGCTGTTTTTT; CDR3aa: CASRPPVDSGELFF
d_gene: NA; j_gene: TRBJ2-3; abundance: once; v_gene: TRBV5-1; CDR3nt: TGCGCCAGCAGGACAGCCTTCGAAGATACGCAGTATTTT; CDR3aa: CASRTAFEDTQYF
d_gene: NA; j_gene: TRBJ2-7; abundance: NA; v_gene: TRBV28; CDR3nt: TGTGCCAGCAGTTTATACCTAAGGACCCTGAGGACATCCTACGAGCAGTACTTC; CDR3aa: CASSLYLRTLRTSYEQYF
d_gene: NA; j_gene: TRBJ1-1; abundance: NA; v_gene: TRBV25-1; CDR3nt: TGTGCCAGCAGTGTCGCGGCGAACACTGAAGCTTTCTTT; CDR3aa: CASSVAANTEAFF
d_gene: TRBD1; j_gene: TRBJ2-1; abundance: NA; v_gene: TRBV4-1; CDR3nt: TGCGCCAGCAGCCAAGGACACGGGACAGGGGGCACTGAGCAGTTCTTC; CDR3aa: CASSQGHGTGGTEQFF
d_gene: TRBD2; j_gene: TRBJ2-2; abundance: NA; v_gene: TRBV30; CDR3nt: TGTGCCTGGAGGGCTACTAGCGGGGGGAGCACCGGGGAGCTGTTTTTT; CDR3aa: CAWRATSGGSTGELFF
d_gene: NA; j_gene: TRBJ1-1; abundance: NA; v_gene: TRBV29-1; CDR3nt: TGCAGCGTTGCCAGGGATCGGCACACTGAAGCTTTCTTT; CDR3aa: CSVARDRHTEAFF
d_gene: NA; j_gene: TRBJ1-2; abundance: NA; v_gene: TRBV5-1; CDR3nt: TGCGCCAGCAGCTTGGATCCAGGGGTCATGGATGGCTACACCTTC; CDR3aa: CASSLDPGVMDGYTF
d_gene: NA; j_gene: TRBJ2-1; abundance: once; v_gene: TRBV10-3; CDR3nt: TGTGCCATCAGCCCCAGTGGGGAGATCAATGAGCAGTTCTTC; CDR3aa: CAISPSGEINEQFF
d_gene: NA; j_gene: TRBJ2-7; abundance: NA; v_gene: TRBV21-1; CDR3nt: TGTGCCAGCACGGGAACCCGAGCCTCCGGGACAGGGGATAACGAGCAGTACTTC; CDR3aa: CASTGTRASGTGDNEQYF
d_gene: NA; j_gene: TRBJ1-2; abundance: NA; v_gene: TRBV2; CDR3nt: TGTGCCAGCAGTGTCGCGTACAGCTATGGCTACACCTTC; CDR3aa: CASSVAYSYGYTF
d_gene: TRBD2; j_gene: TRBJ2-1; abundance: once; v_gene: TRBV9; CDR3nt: TGTGCCAGCAGCGCGGGACTAGCGGGGGGAAATGAGCAGTTCTTC; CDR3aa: CASSAGLAGGNEQFF
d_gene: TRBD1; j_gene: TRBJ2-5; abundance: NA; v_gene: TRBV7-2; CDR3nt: TGTGCCAGCAGCTTAGGGTGGGGGACAGGGCAAGAGACCCAGTACTTC; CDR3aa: CASSLGWGTGQETQYF
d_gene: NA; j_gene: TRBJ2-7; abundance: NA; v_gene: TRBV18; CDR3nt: TGTGCCAGCTCCCTCTCCTACGAGCAGTACTTC; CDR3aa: CASSLSYEQYF
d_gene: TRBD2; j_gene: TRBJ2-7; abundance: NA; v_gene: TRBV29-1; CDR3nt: TGCAGCGTTGAAGTTTGGAGCGGGGTCCGGTACGAGCAGTACTTC; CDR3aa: CSVEVWSGVRYEQYF
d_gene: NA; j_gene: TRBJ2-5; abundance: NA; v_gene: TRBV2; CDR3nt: TGTGCCAGCCTGCGGGCGCAGGCCCTTGGGCGGGAGACCCAGTACTTC; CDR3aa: CASLRAQALGRETQYF
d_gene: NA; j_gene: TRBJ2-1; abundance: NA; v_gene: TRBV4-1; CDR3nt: TGCGCCAGCAGCCAACTAAGCGGCCAAGACGCCAATGAGCAGTTCTTC; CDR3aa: CASSQLSGQDANEQFF
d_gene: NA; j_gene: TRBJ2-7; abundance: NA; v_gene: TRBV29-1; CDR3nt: TGCAGCGTTGAAAGATTGGGCAGGGAGGCCTACGAGCAGTACTTC; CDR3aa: CSVERLGREAYEQYF
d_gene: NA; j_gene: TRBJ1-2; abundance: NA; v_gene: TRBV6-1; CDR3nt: TGTGCCAGCAGTAAGGGCCCGGACAGCACGGATGGCTACACCTTC; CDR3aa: CASSKGPDSTDGYTF
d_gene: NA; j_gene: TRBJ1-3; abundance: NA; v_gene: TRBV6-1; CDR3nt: TGTGCCAGCAGTGTTTTACTCCAGGGCAGCTCTGGAAACACCATATATTTT; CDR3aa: CASSVLLQGSSGNTIYF
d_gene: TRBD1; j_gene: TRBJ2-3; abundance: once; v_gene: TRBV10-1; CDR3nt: TGCGCCAGCAGTGATAACAGGGGTGCAGATACGCAGTATTTT; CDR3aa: CASSDNRGADTQYF
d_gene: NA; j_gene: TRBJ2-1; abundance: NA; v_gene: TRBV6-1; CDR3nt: TGTGCCAGCAGTGTCGTAGAGGAGCAGTTCTTC; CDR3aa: CASSVVEEQFF
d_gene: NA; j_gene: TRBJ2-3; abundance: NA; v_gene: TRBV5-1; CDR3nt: TGCGCCAGCAGCTTGTCGACTACGGGGAGCACAGATACGCAGTATTTT; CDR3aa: CASSLSTTGSTDTQYF
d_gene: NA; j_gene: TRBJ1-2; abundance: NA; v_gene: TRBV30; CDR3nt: TGTGCCTGGCTTTCAGGGATCAACTATGGCTACACCTTC; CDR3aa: CAWLSGINYGYTF
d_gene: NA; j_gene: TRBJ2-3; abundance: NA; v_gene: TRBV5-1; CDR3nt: TGCGCCAGCAGCTTGACAGGGTTAGGAGATACGCAGTATTTT; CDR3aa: CASSLTGLGDTQYF
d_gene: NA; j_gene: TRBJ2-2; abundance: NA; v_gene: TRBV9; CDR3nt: TGTGCCAGCAGCGCAAACAGGGCCCCCGGGGAGCTGTTTTTT; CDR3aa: CASSANRAPGELFF
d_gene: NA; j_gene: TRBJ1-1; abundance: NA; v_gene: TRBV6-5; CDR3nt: TGTGCCAGCAGTTACGTTCAAATGAACACTGAAGCTTTCTTT; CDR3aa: CASSYVQMNTEAFF
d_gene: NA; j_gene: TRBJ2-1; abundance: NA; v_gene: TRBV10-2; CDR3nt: TGCGCCAGCAGTGGTGGATGGGAGGAGGGGGGGGGTTACAATGAGCAGTTCTTC; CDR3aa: CASSGGWEEGGGYNEQFF